One TCR beta chain is described in this entry. These data are taken from a study of CD8 T cells in Susac syndrome. Germline-derived CDR1 and CDR2 are MNHNS and SASEGT. The length of the CDR3 is 16 residues. Trimming took off 9 bases at V and 0 bases at J, with 17 bases between the two ends. Random hexamers were used to reverse transcribe an amount of roughly 0.5 to 1 ug RNA. TCRdb re-called the immunoSEQ multiplex PCR reads with MiXCR, one entry per CDR3 protein. The table has some 300,000 distinct CDR3 sequences, roughly 90% seen once. The sequencing input was CD8+ T cells from PBMCs. The sequence was obtained from a human donor with multiple sclerosis. This chain joins TRBV6-1 and TRBJ2-2, with D unclear. The CDR3 sequence is CASDPPYYANTGELFF. In nucleotides, the CDR3 is TGTGCCAGTGATCCTCCCTACTACGCGAACACCGGGGAGCTGTTTTTT.